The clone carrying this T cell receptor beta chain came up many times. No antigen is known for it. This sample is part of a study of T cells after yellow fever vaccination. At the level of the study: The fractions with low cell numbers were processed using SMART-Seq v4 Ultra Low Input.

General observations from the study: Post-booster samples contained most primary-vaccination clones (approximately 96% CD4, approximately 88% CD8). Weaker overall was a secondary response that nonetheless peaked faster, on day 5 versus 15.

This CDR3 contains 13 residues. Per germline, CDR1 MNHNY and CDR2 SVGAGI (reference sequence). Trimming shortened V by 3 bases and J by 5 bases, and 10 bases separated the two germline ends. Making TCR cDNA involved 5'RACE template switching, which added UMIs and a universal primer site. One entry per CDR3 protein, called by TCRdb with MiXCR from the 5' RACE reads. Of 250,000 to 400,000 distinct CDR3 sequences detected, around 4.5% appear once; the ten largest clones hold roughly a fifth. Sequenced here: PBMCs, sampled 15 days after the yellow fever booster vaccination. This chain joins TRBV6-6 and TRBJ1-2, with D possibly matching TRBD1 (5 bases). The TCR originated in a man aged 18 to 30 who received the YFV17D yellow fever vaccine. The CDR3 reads CASSYQDNYGYTF. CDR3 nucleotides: TGTGCCAGCAGTTATCAGGACAATTATGGCTACACCTTC.